What follows are 16 T cell receptor beta chains derived from one specimen sequenced in a study of blood T cell repertoires in COVID-19. Clones were read by immunoSEQ multiplex PCR, and TCRdb kept only the in-frame ones, dropping some. The table records around 190,000 clones, more than 80% of them present only once. The sequencing input was peripheral blood. The receptors here all came from a woman in her fifties or sixties with acute or convalescent COVID-19.

V is TRBV30 and J is TRBJ1-3; TRBD1 agrees at 8 bases. With 7 bases clipped from V and 0 bases from J, the junction kept 8 bases outside the gene matches. Per germline, CDR1 GTSNPN and CDR2 SVGIG (reference sequence). The CDR3 consists of 15 residues. The CDR3 sequence is CALNSGQASGNTIYF. CDR3 DNA: TGTGCCTTGAACTCGGGACAGGCCTCTGGAAACACCATATATTTT.

The J gene is TRBJ1-1, the V gene TRBV11-2; the D gene is possibly TRBD1 (6 bases). CDR3 length: 14 amino acids. V lost 6 bases and J 2 bases, leaving 13 bases between the germline ends. Germline V gene data show CDR1 as SGHAT and CDR2 as FQNNGV. The CDR3 DNA sequence: TGTGCCAGCAGGGGCCAGGGGAGTAACACTGAAGCTTTCTTT. Encoded protein: CASRGQGSNTEAFF.

The count of this clone is one. V is TRBV27 and J is TRBJ2-2; D unresolved. Per germline, CDR1 MNHEY and CDR2 SMNVEV (reference sequence). This CDR3 spans 15 amino acids. V lost 3 bases and J 4 bases, leaving 12 bases between the germline ends. The CDR3 loop is CASSFLPSGTGELFF. The CDR3 DNA is TGTGCCAGCAGTTTCCTACCGTCGGGCACCGGGGAGCTGTTTTTT.

This clone was detected once. This sequence joins TRBV10-3 and TRBJ2-2, with a possible D match to TRBD1 (5 bases). The V end was cut by 6 bases, the J end by 7 bases, with 18 bases between. There are 15 residues in the CDR3. Germline V gives CDR1 ENHRY, CDR2 SYGVKD. As DNA, the CDR3 is TGTGCCATCAGAGAATATCAGGGCCTGAGCGGGGAGCTGTTTTTT. This sequence encodes CAIREYQGLSGELFF.

V is TRBV7-8 and J is TRBJ2-7; the match to TRBD2 covers 13 bases. The CDR3 spans 17 residues. Trimming at V came to 0 bases and at J to 5 bases, leaving 7 bases not matched to a gene. Germline assignment: CDR1 SGHVS and CDR2 FQNEAQ. The DNA for the CDR3 is TGTGCCAGCAGCTTAGCGTGGACTAGCGGGAGTATAAACGAGCAGTACTTC. This sequence encodes CASSLAWTSGSINEQYF.

V and J are TRBV5-1 and TRBJ2-3, with 12 bases identical to TRBD2. V was clipped by 2 bases and J by 4 bases; unmatched bases: 8. The CDR3 contains 17 residues. Germline values: CDR1 SGHRS, CDR2 YFSETQ. CDR3 in amino acids: CASSFRTSGNLPDTQYF. The CDR3 DNA follows: TGCGCCAGCAGCTTTAGGACTAGCGGGAATCTCCCAGATACGCAGTATTTT.

This sequence joins TRBV3-1 (or the pseudogene TRBV3-2) and TRBJ2-1, with 9 bases identical to TRBD2. V lost 4 bases to trimming and J lost 3 bases; unmatched junction nucleotides: 10. This CDR3 is built from 17 residues. Per germline, CDR1 LGHDT and CDR2 YNNKEL (reference sequence). Here the CDR3 DNA reads TGTGCCAGCAGCCCCCCTGGGGGAGCGGGAGGCTACAATGAGCAGTTCTTC. This encodes CASSPPGGAGGYNEQFF.

This clone was counted only a few times. The rearrangement joins TRBV28 to TRBJ1-2; tentatively, D is TRBD1 (5 bases). In germline, CDR1 is MDHEN, CDR2 SYDVKM. This CDR3 has 14 amino acids. V was pared by 7 bases and J by 2 bases, with 14 bases between. The CDR3 sequence is CASTRRGPNYGYTF. The CDR3 DNA follows: TGTGCCAGCACCCGGAGGGGCCCCAACTATGGCTACACCTTC.

The chain has TRBV5-1 and TRBJ1-4, with 10 bases fitting TRBD1. The CDR3 extends over 17 amino acids. Trimming took 2 bases from V and 3 from J; bases not matched to a gene: 7. Germline-derived CDR1 and CDR2 are SGHRS and YFSETQ. The CDR3: CASSFSRQGAANEKLFF. For the CDR3, the DNA is TGCGCCAGCAGCTTCTCCCGACAGGGGGCGGCTAATGAAAAACTGTTTTTT.

The chain combines TRBV6-4 with TRBJ1-1; D may be TRBD1 (5 bases). V shed 10 bases and J shed 2 bases, with 14 bases lying between them. Germline CDR1 and CDR2: MRHNA and SNTAGT. CDR3 length equals 13 residues. The CDR3 loop is CANLQVVNTEAFF. The DNA for the CDR3 is TGTGCCAACCTACAGGTAGTAAACACTGAAGCTTTCTTT.

This clone was recorded a few times. This chain links TRBV20-1 with TRBJ2-1, with 8 bases that match TRBD2. Per germline, CDR1 DFQATT and CDR2 SNEGSKA (reference sequence). The CDR3 loop spans 14 amino acids. The V gene end was trimmed by 3 bases and the J gene end by 8 bases; junction bases not matched to a gene: 9. For the CDR3, the DNA is TGCAGTGCTAGTGCGGCGGGAGGTGGCCATGAGCAGTTCTTC. Translated, it gives CSASAAGGGHEQFF.

CDR3 sequence: CASSARSPLNNEQFF. Here the CDR3 DNA reads TGTGCCAGCAGCGCTCGGAGCCCACTCAACAATGAGCAGTTCTTC. This rearrangement joins TRBV2 to TRBJ2-1; no firm D call. This CDR3 comprises 15 residues. V was pared by 6 bases and J by 5 bases, with 17 bases between. The germline gives CDR1 SNHLY, CDR2 FYNNEI.

The chain carries TRBV2 and TRBJ1-5, with a tentative D call TRBD1 (6 bases). V shed 6 bases and J shed 3 bases, with 18 bases lying between them. CDR1 SNHLY and CDR2 FYNNEI come from the germline V gene. This CDR3 spans 16 amino acids. CDR3 amino acids: CASRYGQWADNQPQHF. The CDR3 region has the DNA TGTGCCAGCAGGTACGGACAGTGGGCGGACAATCAGCCCCAGCATTTT.

The V and J genes are TRBV10-2 and TRBJ2-1; D perhaps matches TRBD2 (5 bases). Per germline, CDR1 WSHSY and CDR2 SAAADI. The CDR3 covers 11 residues. Trimming removed 6 bases at V and 10 bases at J, with 10 bases between. CDR3 loop: CASRHGGEQFF. The CDR3 bases are TGCGCCAGCAGGCACGGAGGCGAGCAGTTCTTC.

The chain uses TRBV5-1 and TRBJ1-4; TRBD1 matches 7 bases. In germline, CDR1 is SGHRS, CDR2 YFSETQ. The ends lost 4 bases at V and 4 bases at J; junction bases unmatched: 13. The CDR3 totals 17 residues. The CDR3 region has the DNA TGCGCCAGCAGCACCGGGACAGCCCTTGTAGTTAATGAAAAACTGTTTTTT. This gives the protein CASSTGTALVVNEKLFF.

This clone was counted a few times. Other DNA sequences of this sample code for an identical CDR3. The J gene is TRBJ1-2, the V gene TRBV7-8; no clear D gene. This CDR3 contains 13 residues. Germline CDR1 and CDR2: SGHVS and FQNEAQ. The V gene lost 5 bases and the J gene lost 4 bases, with 11 bases spanning the gap. The CDR3 here is CASSPPGLYGYTF. For the CDR3, the DNA is TGTGCCAGCAGCCCGCCGGGTCTCTATGGCTACACCTTC.